This TCR beta chain is from a study of lung T cells in sarcoidosis with Löfgren's syndrome. Overall study: Analyses focused on Löfgren's syndrome patients.

TCRdb reprocessed the reads with MiXCR, giving one entry per CDR3 protein. The sample holds roughly 20,000 distinct CDR3 sequences, less than 25% seen once. CDR1 is MDHEN, CDR2 SYDVKM, per germline. This CDR3 comprises 17 residues. Trimming removed 4 bases from V and 0 bases from J, with 16 bases in between. Study outcomes and limitations: In alpha-beta pairs, TRAV12-1 favored TRBV2, and their CDR3s were homologous.

At least ten counts were recorded for this clonotype. What it recognizes is unknown. The sequencing input was CD4+ T cells from PBMCs. The TCR comes from a human donor with sarcoidosis (Löfgren's syndrome or another form), or a control subject (not recorded which). This sequence joins TRBV28 and TRBJ1-5, with D tentatively TRBD1 (5 bases). CDR3 nucleotides: TGTGCCAGCAGTTCCCCGGGACTCCATATTAGCAATCAGCCCCAGCATTTT. Protein sequence: CASSSPGLHISNQPQHF.